These T cell receptor beta chains were read from a single sample in a study of cytomegalovirus exposure and HLA in healthy donors. The protocol was immunoSEQ multiplex PCR, while the TCRdb copy is restricted to in-frame clones and leaves out a portion. The repertoire consists of approximately 200,000 clones, with approximately 85% occurring once and the leading ten covering approximately 1.5%. Sample: PBMCs. Every receptor here comes from a girl between 10 and 17 years old in good health and CMV-seropositive. Each CDR3 is given with its conserved first and last residue. A D gene is named only where the DNA matches it firmly. Clone size is not always given. Where it is, it says once, few, many or a class for expanded clones.

abundance: -
v_gene: TRBV5-1
d_gene: -
j_gene: TRBJ2-5
CDR3nt: TGCGCCAGCAGCGTAACTCAAGAGACCCAGTACTTC
CDR3aa: CASSVTQETQYF

abundance: -
v_gene: TRBV6-1
d_gene: -
j_gene: TRBJ1-1
CDR3nt: TGTGCCAGCAGTGAAGCGCTCGGAGACCTCCCCACCATGAACACTGAAGCTTTCTTT
CDR3aa: CASSEALGDLPTMNTEAFF

abundance: -
v_gene: TRBV10-3
d_gene: TRBD1
j_gene: TRBJ1-2
CDR3nt: TGTGCCATCAGTCGGGACAGGGATGGCTACACCTTC
CDR3aa: CAISRDRDGYTF

abundance: -
v_gene: TRBV4-3
d_gene: -
j_gene: TRBJ1-1
CDR3nt: TGCGCCAGCAGCCTTACGTCGGTATGGGGCCTGGGGGCTTTCTTT
CDR3aa: CASSLTSVWGLGAFF

abundance: -
v_gene: TRBV5-5
d_gene: TRBD1
j_gene: TRBJ1-5
CDR3nt: TGTGCCAGCAGCCCGAAGGCCACAGTAGGGGGCCAGCCCCAGCATTTT
CDR3aa: CASSPKATVGGQPQHF

abundance: -
v_gene: TRBV11-2
d_gene: -
j_gene: TRBJ2-1
CDR3nt: TGTGCCAGCAGCCACGCCCGGGTTTCCTACAATGAGCAGTTCTTC
CDR3aa: CASSHARVSYNEQFF

abundance: -
v_gene: TRBV7-9
d_gene: -
j_gene: TRBJ1-2
CDR3nt: TGTGCCAGCAGCTTTGAGCCGACTCACTATGGCTACACCTTC
CDR3aa: CASSFEPTHYGYTF

abundance: -
v_gene: TRBV27
d_gene: TRBD2
j_gene: TRBJ2-7
CDR3nt: TGTGCCAGCAGTCGGGAGCGGGGGGGCCCCTACGAGCAGTACTTC
CDR3aa: CASSRERGGPYEQYF

abundance: few
v_gene: TRBV7-9
d_gene: TRBD1
j_gene: TRBJ2-5
CDR3nt: TGTGCCAGCAGCCCACTGGGGGACAGGGGGCAAGAGACCCAGTACTTC
CDR3aa: CASSPLGDRGQETQYF

abundance: -
v_gene: TRBV25-1
d_gene: TRBD1
j_gene: TRBJ2-4
CDR3nt: TGTGCCAGCAGTGGGACAGGGCCGCAAAACATTCAGTACTTC
CDR3aa: CASSGTGPQNIQYF

abundance: once
v_gene: TRBV7-2
d_gene: TRBD1
j_gene: TRBJ2-7
CDR3nt: TGTGCCAGCAGCTTACAATTGGCAGGGGGCCTGAGCTCCTACGAGCAGTACTTC
CDR3aa: CASSLQLAGGLSSYEQYF

abundance: -
v_gene: TRBV2
d_gene: -
j_gene: TRBJ1-1
CDR3nt: TGTGCCAGCAGTGCTGGGGGGGCAGAGAACACTGAAGCTTTCTTT
CDR3aa: CASSAGGAENTEAFF

abundance: -
v_gene: TRBV27
d_gene: -
j_gene: TRBJ1-2
CDR3nt: TGTGCCAGCAGTTTCGACAGGTTCAACTATGGCTACACCTTC
CDR3aa: CASSFDRFNYGYTF

abundance: -
v_gene: TRBV27
d_gene: -
j_gene: TRBJ2-5
CDR3nt: TGTGCCAGCAGCAACACAGGGTTCGGGACCCAGTACTTC
CDR3aa: CASSNTGFGTQYF

abundance: once
v_gene: TRBV6-1
d_gene: -
j_gene: TRBJ1-2
CDR3nt: TGTGCCAGCAGGGCGACAGTTATCTATGGCTACACCTTC
CDR3aa: CASRATVIYGYTF

abundance: -
v_gene: TRBV7-9
d_gene: -
j_gene: TRBJ1-1
CDR3nt: TGTGCCAGCAGCCCCGGGGGGCCCGTGAACACTGAAGCTTTCTTT
CDR3aa: CASSPGGPVNTEAFF

abundance: -
v_gene: TRBV9
d_gene: -
j_gene: TRBJ2-1
CDR3nt: TGTGCCAGCAGCGTAGGAGGGGGTTACAACAATGAGCAGTTCTTC
CDR3aa: CASSVGGGYNNEQFF

abundance: -
v_gene: TRBV4-3
d_gene: -
j_gene: TRBJ2-7
CDR3nt: TGCGCCAGCAGCCAATTCGGGGGTCCCTACGAGCAGTACTTC
CDR3aa: CASSQFGGPYEQYF

abundance: -
v_gene: TRBV4-1
d_gene: -
j_gene: TRBJ1-6
CDR3nt: TGCGCCAGCAGACCTACAGGGACCAATTCACCCCTCCACTTT
CDR3aa: CASRPTGTNSPLHF

abundance: -
v_gene: TRBV4-3
d_gene: TRBD1
j_gene: TRBJ1-6
CDR3nt: TGCGCCAGCAGCTCCCGACAGGGTGTGAATTCACCCCTCCACTTT
CDR3aa: CASSSRQGVNSPLHF

abundance: few
v_gene: TRBV4-1
d_gene: -
j_gene: TRBJ2-1
CDR3nt: TGCGCCAGCAGCCAAGGGCCCACAGGGATCGATGAGCAGTTCTTC
CDR3aa: CASSQGPTGIDEQFF

abundance: few
v_gene: TRBV10-3
d_gene: TRBD1
j_gene: TRBJ1-3
CDR3nt: TGTGCCATCAGTGAGTCAGGGACAGGGGCCGGAAACACCATATATTTT
CDR3aa: CAISESGTGAGNTIYF

abundance: -
v_gene: TRBV6-5
d_gene: -
j_gene: TRBJ2-7
CDR3nt: TGTGCCAGCAGGAAAACAGAGTACGAGCAGTACTTC
CDR3aa: CASRKTEYEQYF

abundance: -
v_gene: TRBV4-1
d_gene: -
j_gene: TRBJ2-5
CDR3nt: TGCGCCAGCAGCCAAGATCCTCCTTCCTTATTGCGGGAGACCCAGTACTTC
CDR3aa: CASSQDPPSLLRETQYF

abundance: -
v_gene: TRBV25-1
d_gene: -
j_gene: TRBJ2-1
CDR3nt: TGTGCCAGCAGTGAAAGGACATTGAGCTCCTACAATGAGCAGTTCTTC
CDR3aa: CASSERTLSSYNEQFF

abundance: -
v_gene: TRBV9
d_gene: TRBD2
j_gene: TRBJ2-5
CDR3nt: TGTGCCAGCAGCGTAGATAGCGGGGGAGCCTCAGAGACCCAGTACTTC
CDR3aa: CASSVDSGGASETQYF

abundance: -
v_gene: TRBV19
d_gene: -
j_gene: TRBJ2-1
CDR3nt: TGTGCCAGTAGTGGTGTTTCGGGGGAGTCCTACAATGAGCAGTTCTTC
CDR3aa: CASSGVSGESYNEQFF

abundance: -
v_gene: TRBV15
d_gene: -
j_gene: TRBJ2-3
CDR3nt: TGTGCCACCAGCGTCCAGTTTGGTACGCAGTATTTT
CDR3aa: CATSVQFGTQYF

abundance: -
v_gene: TRBV10-1
d_gene: TRBD1
j_gene: TRBJ2-2
CDR3nt: TGCGCCAGCAGCGATCTTCGACAGGGCAACACCGGGGAGCTGTTTTTT
CDR3aa: CASSDLRQGNTGELFF

abundance: -
v_gene: TRBV6-6
d_gene: TRBD2
j_gene: TRBJ2-7
CDR3nt: TGTGCCGGGGGGCCGGGACTAGCTTACGAGCAGTACTTC
CDR3aa: CAGGPGLAYEQYF

abundance: -
v_gene: TRBV6-1
d_gene: -
j_gene: TRBJ1-1
CDR3nt: TGTGCCAGCAGTGAAGGAAAGATGGCCGATGAAGCTTTCTTT
CDR3aa: CASSEGKMADEAFF

abundance: -
v_gene: TRBV4-3
d_gene: -
j_gene: TRBJ1-1
CDR3nt: TGCGCCAGCAGCCAAGATGACAGCTCATATGAAGCTTTCTTT
CDR3aa: CASSQDDSSYEAFF

abundance: -
v_gene: TRBV2
d_gene: TRBD2
j_gene: TRBJ2-3
CDR3nt: TGTGCCAGCAGCGTCACGCAGCGGGGGAAGGAGACGCAGTATTTT
CDR3aa: CASSVTQRGKETQYF

abundance: few
v_gene: TRBV11-2
d_gene: TRBD1
j_gene: TRBJ2-1
CDR3nt: TGTGCCAGCAGCTTAGCAATGGGACAGACCAATGAGCAGTTCTTC
CDR3aa: CASSLAMGQTNEQFF

abundance: -
v_gene: TRBV10-1
d_gene: TRBD1
j_gene: TRBJ2-3
CDR3nt: TGCGCCAGCCCAAAACGGACAGGGGGCACAGATACGCAGTATTTT
CDR3aa: CASPKRTGGTDTQYF

abundance: -
v_gene: TRBV13
d_gene: -
j_gene: TRBJ2-7
CDR3nt: TGTGCCAGCAGCCCTGATCTCGGGGGAAACCTCTACGAGCAGTACTTC
CDR3aa: CASSPDLGGNLYEQYF

abundance: -
v_gene: TRBV15
d_gene: TRBD2
j_gene: TRBJ2-3
CDR3nt: TGTGCCACCAGCGCCAACCGCGGGGGGGGTACAGATACGCAGTATTTT
CDR3aa: CATSANRGGGTDTQYF

abundance: -
v_gene: TRBV21-1
d_gene: -
j_gene: TRBJ2-2
CDR3nt: TGTGCCAGCAGCAAATACGGGGGGCAGAAGCCCGGGGAGCTGTTTTTT
CDR3aa: CASSKYGGQKPGELFF

abundance: -
v_gene: TRBV4-1
d_gene: TRBD1
j_gene: TRBJ2-3
CDR3nt: TGCGCCAGCAGCCACAGGGGGCCGACAGATACGCAGTATTTT
CDR3aa: CASSHRGPTDTQYF

abundance: -
v_gene: TRBV30
d_gene: TRBD1
j_gene: TRBJ2-2
CDR3nt: TGTGCCTGGGCTGCTGGCAGGGGGTCTTATGCGAACACCGGGGAGCTGTTTTTT
CDR3aa: CAWAAGRGSYANTGELFF

abundance: -
v_gene: TRBV5-1
d_gene: -
j_gene: TRBJ1-4
CDR3nt: TGCGCCAGCAGCGCCGAAGGTTGGGACACTGAGAAAAAACTGTTTTTT
CDR3aa: CASSAEGWDTEKKLFF

abundance: -
v_gene: TRBV30
d_gene: TRBD1
j_gene: TRBJ1-1
CDR3nt: TGTGCCGTCCGGACAGGTAAAAACATGAACACTGAAGCTTTCTTT
CDR3aa: CAVRTGKNMNTEAFF

abundance: -
v_gene: TRBV27
d_gene: TRBD1
j_gene: TRBJ2-2
CDR3nt: TGTGCCAGCAGTTTGTACCAAACAGGGGTCCGCACCGGGGAGCTGTTTTTT
CDR3aa: CASSLYQTGVRTGELFF

abundance: -
v_gene: TRBV10-1
d_gene: TRBD1
j_gene: TRBJ2-7
CDR3nt: TGCGCCAGCAGTGAAACCGGGACAGGGTCCAACGAGCAGTACTTC
CDR3aa: CASSETGTGSNEQYF

abundance: once
v_gene: TRBV4-2
d_gene: TRBD1
j_gene: TRBJ1-5
CDR3nt: TGTGCCAGCAGCCGCGGGACAGGGGAAGTTCCCCAGCATTTT
CDR3aa: CASSRGTGEVPQHF

abundance: -
v_gene: TRBV5-6
d_gene: TRBD2
j_gene: TRBJ2-7
CDR3nt: TGTGCCAGCTTAGAGCGGGGGCTTGCCCACGAGCAGTACTTC
CDR3aa: CASLERGLAHEQYF

abundance: -
v_gene: TRBV2
d_gene: TRBD2
j_gene: TRBJ2-1
CDR3nt: TGTGCCAGCAGTGACGGCGGGGGGGTTTACAATGAGCAGTTCTTC
CDR3aa: CASSDGGGVYNEQFF

abundance: -
v_gene: TRBV7-2
d_gene: -
j_gene: TRBJ1-2
CDR3nt: TGTGCCAGCAGCTTAGGGCCGGGCTATGGCTACACCTTC
CDR3aa: CASSLGPGYGYTF

abundance: -
v_gene: TRBV11-2
d_gene: -
j_gene: TRBJ1-2
CDR3nt: TGTGCCAGCAGCTTAGACAGGGGAAGTGGCTACACCTTC
CDR3aa: CASSLDRGSGYTF

abundance: -
v_gene: TRBV10-1
d_gene: -
j_gene: TRBJ1-3
CDR3nt: TGCGCCAGCGGAGACAGGAACTCTGGAAACACCATATATTTT
CDR3aa: CASGDRNSGNTIYF

abundance: -
v_gene: TRBV4-3
d_gene: -
j_gene: TRBJ2-3
CDR3nt: TGCGCCAGCAGCCAAGAATACGGGGCAGATACGCAGTATTTT
CDR3aa: CASSQEYGADTQYF

abundance: -
v_gene: TRBV12-5
d_gene: -
j_gene: TRBJ1-6
CDR3nt: TGTGCTAGTGGCCTCAGCCAGGGGAATTCACCCCTCCACTTT
CDR3aa: CASGLSQGNSPLHF

abundance: -
v_gene: TRBV20-1
d_gene: TRBD1
j_gene: TRBJ1-2
CDR3nt: TGCAGTGCTCGGACAGGGTACGGCTACACCTTC
CDR3aa: CSARTGYGYTF